This T cell receptor beta chain derives from a study of shared clonotypes between healthy human individuals. Overall study results and limits: Among donors, sharing of clonotypes was expected to be affected by sequencing depth.

Concerning this clone: No antigen is known for it.

CDR3 length equals 13 residues. V was shortened by 3 bases and J by 3 bases, with 8 bases between the two germline ends. CDR1 is LNHDA, CDR2 SQIVND, per germline (reference sequence). Sequencing of unsorted PBMC DNA was carried out using ten immunoSEQ deep assay plates. Authors' methods: There were no quality scores in the junction-only immunoSEQ sequences, so filtering differed. Sequencing was performed with immunoSEQ multiplex PCR; in TCRdb, only in-frame clones are kept and a portion is missing. V and J calls and clone size follow that table, whereas D and trimming were derived from the DNA. The repertoire has about 470,000 clones, around 79% of them found once; the top ten carry about 13%. Donors, without exception, were Caucasian adults residing in Nashville, Tennessee.

The receptor comes from a woman in her thirties or forties in good health. Some clones in this sample may be carry-over from other donors' samples. Sequencing was carried out using PBMCs. The chain joins TRBV19 to TRBJ1-1; D gene ambiguous. CDR3 sequence reads: CASSIGWDTEAFF. CDR3 DNA: TGTGCCAGTAGTATCGGGTGGGACACTGAAGCTTTCTTT.